These 22 T cell receptor beta chains originate from one sample sequenced in a study of early T cells in non-severe SARS-CoV-2 infection. TCRdb re-analysed the 5' RACE reads in MiXCR, keeping a single row per CDR3 protein. The sample records tens of thousands of distinct CDR3 sequences, around 9.3% being singletons. Here the sequenced sample was whole blood, taken at baseline. Receptors originate from an adult who was a healthcare worker with PCR-confirmed SARS-CoV-2 infection or an uninfected control (not recorded which).

The J gene is TRBJ2-7, the V gene TRBV30; unclear D gene. CDR3 length: 13 residues. The germline CDR1 and CDR2 sequences are GTSNPN and SVGIG (reference sequence). Trimming shortened V by 3 bases and J by 5 bases, and 14 bases separated the two germline ends. Here the CDR3 reads CAWRGTARDEQYF. The CDR3 DNA follows: TGTGCCTGGAGGGGAACAGCTAGAGACGAGCAGTACTTC.

This clonotype was observed a handful of times. CDR3 nucleotides: TGTGCCAGCAGCCTGAAAACTGGTAGCACAGATACGCAGTATTTT. It specifies CASSLKTGSTDTQYF. This chain connects TRBV7-2 to TRBJ2-3; no firm D call. Trimming pared 5 bases from V and 0 bases from J, leaving 12 bases between. From germline, CDR1 is SGHTA and CDR2 FQGNSA. This CDR3 region has 15 residues.

The chain is built from TRBV14 and TRBJ2-7; D gene ambiguous. CDR1 SGHDN and CDR2 FVKESK come from the germline V gene. Trimming took 3 bases from V and 3 from J, leaving 9 bases between them. The CDR3 consists of 13 residues. CDR3 region: CASSQTNSYEQYF. For the CDR3, the DNA is TGTGCCAGCAGCCAGACGAACAGCTACGAGCAGTACTTC.

Many counts were recorded for this clonotype. The CDR3 nucleotides read TGTGCCAGCAGTCAGGCGGGGCCTAACTATGGCTACACCTTC. Its protein is CASSQAGPNYGYTF. The chain is built from TRBV6-5 and TRBJ1-2; D is possibly TRBD1 (5 bases). The V end lost 5 bases, the J end lost 0 bases, and 10 bases lay between the germline ends. Germline V lookup: CDR1 MNHEY, CDR2 SVGAGI. The CDR3 has 14 residues.

The chain joins TRBV12-3 or TRBV12-4 to TRBJ2-7; no firm D call. The CDR3 is 14 residues long. V was shortened by 8 bases and J by 6 bases, with 20 bases between the two germline ends. CDR3 DNA: TGTGCCAGCGGAGCCTTCGCATCGCGGTCCGAGCAGTACTTC. Its protein is CASGAFASRSEQYF.

The sample holds a few counts of this clonotype. CDR3 sequence reads: CSVPGGGGEQFF. The CDR3 bases are TGCAGCGTTCCCGGAGGTGGTGGGGAGCAGTTCTTC. The chain combines TRBV29-1 with TRBJ2-1, with a tentative D call TRBD2 (5 bases). With 5 bases removed from V and 10 bases from J, the gap between germline ends came to 15 bases. Germline CDR1 and CDR2: SQVTM and ANQGSEA. The CDR3 runs to 12 residues.

This clonotype has at least ten counts. The chain has TRBV7-9 and TRBJ2-5; a weak D match, TRBD1 (6 bases). The CDR3 is made up of 12 amino acids. CDR1 and CDR2 from the germline V gene are SEHNR and FQNEAQ (reference sequence). V shed 9 bases and J shed 4 bases, with 12 bases lying between them. CDR3 residues: CASRDTRETQYF. CDR3 in DNA: TGTGCCAGTCGGGACACCAGAGAGACCCAGTACTTC.

This chain uses TRBV7-9 with TRBJ2-3; possible D gene TRBD1, 6 bases. V was pared by 4 bases and J by 0 bases, with 14 bases between. This CDR3 comprises 16 residues. In germline, CDR1 is SEHNR, CDR2 FQNEAQ (reference sequence). This CDR3 is CASSWDIYFSTDTQYF. The DNA for the CDR3 is TGTGCCAGCAGCTGGGACATCTACTTTAGCACAGATACGCAGTATTTT.

This clonotype was found a few times. The chain carries TRBV6-6 and TRBJ2-7; 7 bases agree with TRBD1. Germline V lookup: CDR1 MNHNY, CDR2 SVGAGI (reference sequence). The ends lost 5 bases at V and 2 bases at J; junction bases unmatched: 6. The CDR3 totals 14 residues. CDR3 loop: CASSTRDSTYEQYF. As DNA, the CDR3 is TGTGCCAGCAGTACCCGGGACAGCACCTACGAGCAGTACTTC.

The chain employs TRBV20-1 and TRBJ2-5; D gene uncertain. Per the germline V gene, CDR1 is DFQATT and CDR2 is SNEGSKA (reference sequence). The V and J ends lost 2 bases and 0 bases respectively, with 1 base between them. This CDR3 is 11 amino acids long. The CDR3 DNA follows: TGCAGTGCTAGAAACCAAGAGACCCAGTACTTC. Protein sequence: CSARNQETQYF.

This chain links TRBV30 with TRBJ1-2, with D possibly TRBD1 on 6 matching bases. V lost 8 bases and J 7 bases, leaving 17 bases between the germline ends. Germline lookup yields CDR1 GTSNPN and CDR2 SVGIG (reference sequence). CDR3 length equals 12 residues. The CDR3 reads CAGKRGALGYTF. DNA for the CDR3: TGTGCCGGCAAAAGGGGGGCGCTTGGCTACACCTTC.

This clonotype turned up a few times. The chain links TRBV2 to TRBJ1-1; possible D gene TRBD1, 6 bases. Trimming stripped 5 bases from V and 7 bases from J, with 17 bases between. The germline gives CDR1 SNHLY, CDR2 FYNNEI. The CDR3 length is 14 residues. The CDR3, as DNA: TGTGCCAGCAGTCACGGACAGAGGGACATTGAAGCTTTCTTT. Translating it yields CASSHGQRDIEAFF.

This clonotype was seen ten or more times. The rearrangement links TRBV5-5 to TRBJ2-5, with TRBD1 matching 10 bases. This CDR3 spans 15 amino acids. CDR1 SGHKS and CDR2 YYEKEE come from the germline V gene (reference sequence). Trimming took 3 bases from V and 4 from J; bases not matched to a gene: 6. The CDR3 coding sequence is TGTGCCAGCAGCTCCGGGACAGGGGTTCGAGAGACCCAGTACTTC. Its protein product is CASSSGTGVRETQYF.

This chain links TRBV12-3 or TRBV12-4 with TRBJ1-1; D unresolved. CDR3 size: 15 residues. V dropped 3 bases and J dropped 5 bases, with 16 bases sitting between them. DNA for the CDR3: TGTGCCAGCAGTTTTTTGGCGCGACTTAAAACTGAAGCTTTCTTT. Its protein is CASSFLARLKTEAFF.

The table lists this clonotype with a few counts. The gene calls are TRBV6-6 and TRBJ2-7; TRBD2 matches 8 bases. The V segment lost 6 bases and the J segment 1 base; nucleotides outside the gene matches: 11. The CDR3 has 16 amino acids. Per germline, CDR1 MNHNY and CDR2 SVGAGI (reference sequence). The CDR3: CASRTGVAGPSYEQYF. Written as DNA, the CDR3 is TGTGCCAGCAGAACGGGGGTAGCGGGGCCATCCTACGAGCAGTACTTC.

This clonotype has only a few counts. This chain links TRBV6-6 with TRBJ2-7; D is uncertain. This CDR3 spans 15 amino acids. CDR1 and CDR2 from the germline V gene are MNHNY and SVGAGI (reference sequence). V was cut by 4 bases and J by 5 bases, with 18 bases left in between. DNA for the CDR3: TGTGCCAGCAGTTTCAGAGGCCCCAATGAGAACGAGCAGTACTTC. Its protein product is CASSFRGPNENEQYF.

The V gene is TRBV6-2 or TRBV6-3, the J gene TRBJ2-1, with TRBD1 as a possible D gene (5 bases). This CDR3 is 12 amino acids long. CDR1 and CDR2 from the germline V gene are MNHEY and SVGEGT. V gave up 2 bases and J gave up 8 bases, with 7 bases separating them. DNA of the CDR3: TGTGCCAGCAGTTACAGGGGCGATGAGCAGTTCTTC. Encoded protein: CASSYRGDEQFF.

This clonotype was seen at least ten times. V is TRBV30 and J is TRBJ2-7; D is undetermined. Trimming removed 1 base from V and 2 bases from J, with 9 bases in between. There are 13 residues in the CDR3. Germline-derived CDR1 and CDR2 are GTSNPN and SVGIG (reference sequence). CDR3 sequence: CAWSGGFPYEQYF. CDR3 DNA sequence: TGTGCCTGGAGTGGGGGATTCCCCTACGAGCAGTACTTC.

This clonotype was counted at least ten times. V usage is TRBV10-3 and J usage is TRBJ2-1; 9 bases match TRBD2. Germline V CDR1 and CDR2: ENHRY, SYGVKD. The CDR3 totals 17 residues. J was trimmed by 5 bases and V by 0 bases; bases with no gene match: 8. This CDR3 is CAISESYPSGKDNEQFF. Here the CDR3 DNA reads TGTGCCATCAGTGAGTCGTATCCTAGCGGGAAGGACAATGAGCAGTTCTTC.

This clonotype showed up many times. The chain recombines TRBV19 with TRBJ1-5; 7 bases line up with TRBD1. The CDR3 has 13 residues. J gave up 3 bases and V 9 bases, and 5 bases lay outside the gene matches. CDR1 is LNHDA and CDR2 is SQIVND in the germline V gene (reference sequence). The CDR3 DNA sequence: TGTGCCAGCGTGGGACAGTACAATCAGCCCCAGCATTTT. It codes for CASVGQYNQPQHF.

This clonotype was seen at least ten times. The rearrangement links TRBV5-1 to TRBJ2-1; the match to TRBD2 covers 7 bases. In germline, CDR1 is SGHRS, CDR2 YFSETQ. With V trimmed by 4 bases and J by 2 bases, 3 bases remained unmatched. The CDR3 has 14 amino acids. The CDR3 sequence is CASSPGTTYNEQFF. The CDR3 DNA reads TGCGCCAGCAGCCCCGGGACTACCTACAATGAGCAGTTCTTC. The full variable domain, its missing parts supplied by reference TRBV5-1 and TRBJ2-1, is KAGVTQTPRYLIKTRGQQVTLSCSPISGHRSVSWYQQTPGQGLQFLFEYFSETQRNKGNFPGRFSGRQFSNSRSEMNVSTLELGDSALYLCASSPGTTYNEQFFGPGTRLTVL.

This clonotype came up many times. The genes are TRBV5-1 and TRBJ2-1, with TRBD1 identical over 8 bases. The CDR3 contains 15 residues. Germline V gene lookup returns CDR1 SGHRS and CDR2 YFSETQ. With V trimmed by 0 bases and J by 6 bases, 5 bases remained unmatched. The CDR3, as DNA: TGCGCCAGCAGCTTGGTGGGACAGGCAAGCAATGAGCAGTTCTTC. The encoded protein is CASSLVGQASNEQFF.